This TCR beta chain was profiled in a study of blood T cells in healthy people across ages. The use of a sample-barcoded 5' primer and a J-beta primer mix characterized a second PCR of roughly 7 to 11 cycles. One entry per CDR3 protein, called by TCRdb with MiXCR from the 5' RACE reads. Altogether some 1.6 million distinct CDR3 sequences are present, roughly 32% being singletons, with the ten largest covering over 9%. The V end was cut by 1 base, the J end by 0 bases, with 12 bases between. CDR1 is GTSNPN and CDR2 is SVGIG in the germline V gene (reference sequence). The CDR3 sequence is 15 residues long.

This receptor was identified in a woman aged 30 to 39 in good health. The chain uses TRBV30 and TRBJ1-2; D uncertain. What was sequenced was blood. The CDR3 protein is CAWSGTVIANYGYTF. The DNA of the CDR3 is TGTGCCTGGAGTGGGACGGTGATAGCTAACTATGGCTACACCTTC.